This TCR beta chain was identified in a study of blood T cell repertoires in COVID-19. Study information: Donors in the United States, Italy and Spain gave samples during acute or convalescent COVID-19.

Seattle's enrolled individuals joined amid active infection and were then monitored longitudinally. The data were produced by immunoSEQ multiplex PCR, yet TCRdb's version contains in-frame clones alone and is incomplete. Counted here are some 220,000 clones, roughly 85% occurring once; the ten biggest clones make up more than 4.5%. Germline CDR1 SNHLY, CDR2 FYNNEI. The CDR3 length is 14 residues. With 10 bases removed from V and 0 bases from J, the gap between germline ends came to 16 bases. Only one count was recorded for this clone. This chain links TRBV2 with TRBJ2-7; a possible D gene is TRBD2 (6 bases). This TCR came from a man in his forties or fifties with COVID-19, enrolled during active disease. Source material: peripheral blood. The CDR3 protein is CATTGTPVSYEQYF. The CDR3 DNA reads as TGTGCCACAACCGGGACTCCTGTCTCCTACGAGCAGTACTTC. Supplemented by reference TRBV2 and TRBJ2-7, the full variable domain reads EPEVTQTPSHQVTQMGQEVILRCVPISNHLYFYWYRQILGQKVEFLVSFYNNEISEKSEIFDDQFSVERPDGSNFTLKIRSTKLEDSAMYFCATTGTPVSYEQYFGPGTRLTVT.